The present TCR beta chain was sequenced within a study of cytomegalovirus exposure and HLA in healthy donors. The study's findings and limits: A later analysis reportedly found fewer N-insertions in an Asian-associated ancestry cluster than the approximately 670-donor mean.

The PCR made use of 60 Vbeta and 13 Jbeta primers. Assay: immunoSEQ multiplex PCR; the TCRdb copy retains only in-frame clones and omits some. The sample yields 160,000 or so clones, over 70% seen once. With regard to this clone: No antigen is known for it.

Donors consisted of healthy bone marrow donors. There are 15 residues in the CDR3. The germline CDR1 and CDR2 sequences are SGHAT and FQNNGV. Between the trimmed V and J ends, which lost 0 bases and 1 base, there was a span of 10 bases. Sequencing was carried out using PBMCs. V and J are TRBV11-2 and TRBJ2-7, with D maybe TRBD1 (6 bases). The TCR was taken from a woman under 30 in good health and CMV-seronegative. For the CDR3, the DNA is TGTGCCAGCAGCTTAGATACGGACAGATCCTACGAGCAGTACTTC. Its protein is CASSLDTDRSYEQYF.